The following is a T cell receptor beta chain sequence with its context. As yet, its antigen is unknown. The study ran its PCR with 60 Vbeta and 13 Jbeta primers. Generated by immunoSEQ multiplex PCR, the TCRdb table keeps only in-frame clones and is missing some. Among approximately 160,000 clones listed, around 83% were seen once. This specimen comes from a study of cytomegalovirus exposure and HLA in healthy donors. This CDR3 is 17 amino acids long. V was clipped by 3 bases and J by 3 bases; unmatched bases: 11. Germline CDR1 reads SGDLS; CDR2 reads YYNGEE. Study-wide findings and caveats: A cluster of highly shared sequence variants was likely a sequencing artifact. In vitro checks showed that a few CMV-associated chains really do target CMV antigens. Earlier analysis yielded a pattern in which most TCR beta V segments were productive about 90% or about 30% of the time.

The source material was PBMCs. The rearrangement uses TRBV9 and TRBJ2-3, with 9 bases lining up with TRBD1. The clonotype was recovered from a man over 45 in good health and CMV-seropositive. CDR3 DNA sequence: TGTGCCAGCAGCGCGGTTTCCGGGACAGGGATGACAGATACGCAGTATTTT. As protein: CASSAVSGTGMTDTQYF.